One and the same sample provided the 21 T cell receptor beta chains below, sequenced in a study of blood T cell repertoires in COVID-19. Data came from immunoSEQ multiplex PCR; TCRdb stores just in-frame clones and leaves some out. The repertoire holds about 150,000 clones, with 78% as singletons. The sequencing sample was made of peripheral blood. Receptors were obtained from a man aged 60 to 69 who had recovered from COVID-19.

The V call is TRBV30, the J call TRBJ2-1; 12 positions match TRBD2. There are 16 residues in the CDR3. Germline lookup yields CDR1 GTSNPN and CDR2 SVGIG (reference sequence). Trimming removed 0 bases from V and 9 bases from J; junction bases left unmatched: 9. The CDR3 DNA reads TGTGCCTGGAGTGTAAGGTCTAGCGGGGGGGCCCTTGAGCAGTTCTTC. Its translation: CAWSVRSSGGALEQFF. Full variable domain (remainder filled in from reference TRBV30 and TRBJ2-1): SQTIHQWPATLVQPVGSPLSLECTVEGTSNPNLYWYRQAAGRGLQLLFYSVGIGQISSEVPQNLSASRPQDRQFILSSKKLLLSDSGFYLCAWSVRSSGGALEQFFGPGTRLTVL.

The gene calls are TRBV19 and TRBJ2-2, with D possibly matching TRBD1 (6 bases). The CDR3 loop spans 14 amino acids. Germline V lookup: CDR1 LNHDA, CDR2 SQIVND (reference sequence). Trimming cost V 8 bases and J 3 bases, with 13 bases left between them. CDR3 sequence reads: CASSGTSYTGELFF. The CDR3 nucleotides are TGTGCCAGTTCCGGGACATCTTACACCGGGGAGCTGTTTTTT.

This sequence joins TRBV28 and TRBJ2-5, with 12 bases that match TRBD1. The germline V gene has CDR1 MDHEN and CDR2 SYDVKM. The CDR3 totals 16 residues. V lost 6 bases to trimming and J lost 4 bases; unmatched junction nucleotides: 9. The CDR3 sequence: CASSHPRDRGRETQYF. CDR3 sequence (DNA): TGTGCCAGCAGCCACCCCCGGGACAGGGGGCGAGAGACCCAGTACTTC.

The genes are TRBV5-6 and TRBJ2-5; D gene uncertain. In germline, CDR1 is SGHDT, CDR2 YYEEEE. V was shortened by 3 bases and J by 2 bases, with 8 bases between the two germline ends. This CDR3 is built from 13 residues. CDR3 sequence (DNA): TGTGCCAGCAGCTCTACGGTACAAGAGACCCAGTACTTC. Translation: CASSSTVQETQYF.

This clone was seen only once. The V and J genes are TRBV30 and TRBJ1-5; 7 nucleotides match TRBD1. Germline loops: CDR1 GTSNPN, CDR2 SVGIG (reference sequence). The CDR3 spans 14 residues. The trim removed 2 bases at V and 9 bases at J, leaving 10 bases unmatched. DNA of the CDR3: TGTGCCTGGAGTATACAGGGGTTAGGGGGGCCCCAGCATTTT. Protein sequence: CAWSIQGLGGPQHF. Variable domain in full (rest from reference TRBV30 and TRBJ1-5): SQTIHQWPATLVQPVGSPLSLECTVEGTSNPNLYWYRQAAGRGLQLLFYSVGIGQISSEVPQNLSASRPQDRQFILSSKKLLLSDSGFYLCAWSIQGLGGPQHFGDGTRLSIL.

The rearrangement links TRBV30 to TRBJ2-3; no clear D gene. Trimming left V 3 bases short and J 5 bases short, with 12 bases between. Germline V gives CDR1 GTSNPN, CDR2 SVGIG (reference sequence). CDR3 size: 13 residues. The CDR3 bases are TGTGCCTGGAGCGGTTCTGGTTTAGATACGCAGTATTTT. This codes for CAWSGSGLDTQYF.

The chain is built from TRBV28 and TRBJ1-1, with 7 bases lining up with TRBD1. CDR3 length: 14 amino acids. The germline V gene encodes CDR1 MDHEN and CDR2 SYDVKM. Trimming removed 5 bases from V and 4 bases from J; junction bases left unmatched: 7. This CDR3 is CASSPLDRSTEAFF. In nucleotides, the CDR3 is TGTGCCAGCAGTCCGTTGGACAGGTCCACTGAAGCTTTCTTT.

This clone was found a few times. This chain uses TRBV3-1 (or the pseudogene TRBV3-2) with TRBJ2-4, with D tentatively TRBD2 (5 bases). The CDR3 runs to 15 residues. The V and J ends lost 0 bases and 0 bases respectively, with 6 bases between them. CDR1 is LGHDT and CDR2 is YNNKEL in the germline V gene (reference sequence). DNA of the CDR3: TGTGCCAGCAGCCAAGATAGCGTAGCCAAAAACATTCAGTACTTC. Its translation: CASSQDSVAKNIQYF.

Worth noting for this clone: Other DNA sequences from this sample encode an identical CDR3 as well. The rearrangement links TRBV6-1 to TRBJ2-5; D remains ambiguous. The CDR3 is 13 residues long. Per the germline V gene, CDR1 is MNHNS and CDR2 is SASEGT. The V gene lost 1 base and the J gene lost 2 bases, with 5 bases spanning the gap. For the CDR3, the DNA is TGTGCCAGCAGTGAAGACCGGCAAGAGACCCAGTACTTC. Protein: CASSEDRQETQYF.

CDR3 protein: CASSFVAGGGSSGANVLTF. For the CDR3, the DNA is TGTGCCAGCAGCTTTGTCGCGGGAGGGGGAAGCTCTGGGGCCAACGTCCTGACTTTC. This chain uses TRBV7-6 with TRBJ2-6; 9 bases match TRBD2. Losses at the gene ends were 3 bases for V and 0 bases for J; bases not matched to a gene: 9. The CDR3 loop spans 19 amino acids. Germline CDR1 is SGHVS and CDR2 is FNYEAQ.

The rearrangement joins TRBV19 to TRBJ2-1, with 7 positions matching TRBD1. Germline V gene data show CDR1 as LNHDA and CDR2 as SQIVND (reference sequence). The CDR3 length is 15 residues. V shed 0 bases, J shed 6 bases, and the junction held 5 bases outside the gene matches. The CDR3 nucleotides read TGTGCCAGTAGTATAGATCGGGGACAGCCCAATGAGCAGTTCTTC. Its protein is CASSIDRGQPNEQFF. Together with reference TRBV19 and TRBJ2-1, the CDR3 gives the full variable domain: DGGITQSPKYLFRKEGQNVTLSCEQNLNHDAMYWYRQDPGQGLRLIYYSQIVNDFQKGDIAEGYSVSREKKESFPLTVTSAQKNPTAFYLCASSIDRGQPNEQFFGPGTRLTVL.

V usage is TRBV6-2 or TRBV6-3 and J usage is TRBJ1-5; 9 nucleotides match TRBD1. The V gene end was trimmed by 4 bases and the J gene end by 5 bases; junction bases not matched to a gene: 3. The CDR3 runs to 14 residues. CDR1 and CDR2 from the germline V gene are MNHEY and SVGEGT. The CDR3 is CASSWGTGYQPQHF. CDR3 nucleotides: TGTGCCAGCAGTTGGGGGACAGGGTATCAGCCCCAGCATTTT.

The V gene is TRBV6-2 or TRBV6-3, the J gene TRBJ2-7, with a tentative D call TRBD1 (6 bases). The CDR3 extends over 18 amino acids. V lost 1 base and J lost 7, with 26 bases in between. Germline V CDR1 and CDR2: MNHEY, SVGEGT. This CDR3 is CASSYFGQTFLGSWEQYF. CDR3 coding DNA: TGTGCCAGCAGTTACTTCGGACAGACCTTTCTCGGTTCTTGGGAGCAGTACTTC.

The V and J genes are TRBV9 and TRBJ2-1; 8 bases line up with TRBD1. V gave up 4 bases and J gave up 4 bases; unmatched junction bases: 7. In germline, CDR1 is SGDLS, CDR2 YYNGEE. The CDR3 totals 15 residues. As DNA, the CDR3 is TGTGCCAGCAGCCCCTGGGACAGGCTTTACAATGAGCAGTTCTTC. This sequence encodes CASSPWDRLYNEQFF.

The DNA for the CDR3 is TGTGCCAGCAGCGTAGGAACAGGGACTGGAAACACCATATATTTT. Encoded protein: CASSVGTGTGNTIYF. V is TRBV9 and J is TRBJ1-3, with D perhaps matching TRBD1 (6 bases). Trimming stripped 0 bases from V and 2 bases from J, with 9 bases between. CDR3 length: 15 residues. Germline CDR1 is SGDLS and CDR2 is YYNGEE. Drawing the rest from reference TRBV9 and TRBJ1-3, the complete variable domain is DSGVTQTPKHLITATGQRVTLRCSPRSGDLSVYWYQQSLDQGLQFLIQYYNGEERAKGNILERFSAQQFPDLHSELNLSSLELGDSALYFCASSVGTGTGNTIYFGEGSWLTVV.

CDR3 amino acids: CASSYSGGSAETQYF. The CDR3 nucleotides read TGTGCCAGCAGTTATAGCGGGGGTTCCGCAGAGACCCAGTACTTC. J is TRBJ2-5 and V is TRBV7-2; 9 bases are shared with TRBD2. Per the germline V gene, CDR1 is SGHTA and CDR2 is FQGNSA. CDR3 length equals 15 residues. V was pared by 6 bases and J by 4 bases, with 9 bases of the junction left unmatched.

A note on this clone: At one boundary the junction diverges from the germline segment, which might be a read error. The genes are TRBV7-7 and TRBJ2-2, with 9 bases aligning to TRBD2. The CDR3 contains 17 residues. Germline values: CDR1 SSHAT, CDR2 FNYEAQ (reference sequence). CDR3 sequence reads: CASSPLAAGGPGGELFF. The CDR3 nucleotides are TGTGCTAGCAGCCCTCTCGCGGCGGGAGGGCCAGGCGGGGAGCTGTTTTTT.

J is TRBJ2-1 and V is TRBV11-3; D gene unclear. V shed 1 base and J shed 0 bases, with 10 bases lying between them. The CDR3 length is 16 residues. CDR1 is SGHNT and CDR2 is YENEEA in the germline V gene. CDR3 region: CASSLGGQSSYNEQFF. The CDR3 coding sequence is TGTGCCAGCAGCTTAGGAGGTCAGAGCTCCTACAATGAGCAGTTCTTC.

The sample holds a few counts of this clone. The V and J genes are TRBV29-1 and TRBJ1-2; 9 bases align to TRBD1. Germline CDR1 and CDR2: SQVTM and ANQGSEA. This CDR3 is 12 amino acids long. The junction had 7 bases not matched to a gene; V was cut back by 2 bases and J by 12 bases. The CDR3 DNA reads as TGCAGCGTTGAACCGTCGACAGGGGGGGACACCTTC. It is translated as CSVEPSTGGDTF.

V and J are TRBV25-1 and TRBJ1-1, with TRBD1 identical over 9 bases. CDR1 and CDR2 from the germline V gene are MGHDK and SYGVNS. J lost 2 bases, V lost 3 bases, and 4 bases had no gene match. The CDR3 contains 15 residues. CDR3 region: CASSDRQGGNTEAFF. CDR3 DNA sequence: TGTGCCAGCAGTGACCGACAGGGGGGTAACACTGAAGCTTTCTTT.

V and J are TRBV2 and TRBJ1-1; no clear D. V dropped 10 bases and J dropped 5 bases, with 14 bases sitting between them. Germline values: CDR1 SNHLY, CDR2 FYNNEI. The CDR3 covers 12 residues. The CDR3 protein is CATGSRETEAFF. In DNA form, the CDR3 reads TGTGCCACCGGGTCGCGGGAGACTGAAGCTTTCTTT.